This T cell receptor (beta chain) derives from a study of shared clonotypes between healthy human individuals. The CDR3 spans 15 residues. Between the trimmed V and J ends, which lost 2 bases and 5 bases, there was a span of 15 bases. Per germline, CDR1 WNHNN and CDR2 SYGVQD (reference sequence). General study results and limits: Limited genetic and exposure-history diversity came from having few donors.

Sequencing on ten immunoSEQ deep assay plates was performed for unsorted PBMC DNA. Clones were read by immunoSEQ multiplex PCR, and TCRdb kept only the in-frame ones, dropping some. The table includes 400,000 to 500,000 clones, roughly 85% detected once. Comments on this clone: Its antigen is currently unknown.

Each unsorted sample relied on around 100 million PBMCs as its source of genomic DNA. The material sequenced was PBMCs. The chain uses TRBV10-1 and TRBJ2-5, with D tentatively TRBD1 or TRBD2 (6 bases each). This TCR came from a woman in her thirties or forties in good health. Some clones in this sample may be carry-over from other donors' samples. The CDR3 loop reads CASSEGSGARETQYF. The CDR3 DNA sequence: TGCGCCAGCAGTGAGGGGTCGGGGGCGCGGGAGACCCAGTACTTC.